This T cell receptor (beta chain) derives from a study of regulatory T cells in long-lasting Graves disease. Overall study results and limits: The study found TRBV28, TRBJ1-2 and TRBJ2-5 favored in persistent disease.

Details on this clonotype: The antigen remains unidentified.

Time point reported: persistent/refractory GD, antithyroid drugs over 5 years with positive TRAb. TCR sequences were obtained from RNA taken from PBMCs. The TCR beta library used iRepertoire HTBI primers with Arm-PCR amplification of CDR3. Via MiXCR, TCRdb re-called the multiplex PCR reads, giving one row per CDR3 protein. The table has 700,000 or so distinct CDR3 sequences, around 30% seen once. The CDR3 runs to 12 residues. Trimming at V came to 8 bases and at J to 5 bases, leaving 1 base not matched to a gene. In germline, CDR1 is SEHNR, CDR2 FQNEAQ (reference sequence). This receptor was obtained from a female donor with Graves disease. The sequenced sample was peripheral blood mononuclear cells (PBMCs), obtained when the disease was refractory, from a patient treated with antithyroid drugs. The gene calls are TRBV7-9 and TRBJ1-2; 11 bases match TRBD1. CDR3 nucleotides: TGTGCCAGCGGACAGGGGGCATATGGCTACACCTTC. It yields the protein CASGQGAYGYTF.